These T cell receptor beta chains were read from a single sample in a study of blood T cell repertoires in COVID-19. Profiled with immunoSEQ multiplex PCR; TCRdb holds only in-frame clones, not every one. The sample gives around 210,000 clones, around four fifths of which show up once; about 0.91% is in the top ten. The sequencing sample was made of peripheral blood. These receptors all stem from a man aged 60-69 years with COVID-19, enrolled during active disease. Each CDR3 is given with its conserved first and last residue. Fields, in order: J gene, D gene, V gene, clone size, CDR3 protein, CDR3 DNA. A D gene is named only where the DNA matches it firmly. Clone size is given for some rows only: seen once, a few or many times, or a class if the clone is expanded.

TRBJ1-2 NA TRBV3-1/TRBV3-2 NA CASSQYRTNYGYTF TGTGCCAGCAGCCAGTACAGGACCAACTATGGCTACACCTTC
TRBJ1-5 TRBD1 TRBV30 few CAWSRGRDQPQHF TGTGCCTGGTCCAGGGGGCGAGATCAGCCCCAGCATTTT
TRBJ2-3 TRBD1 TRBV4-2 NA CASSQGGGQGGTDTQYF TGTGCCAGCAGCCAAGGCGGTGGACAGGGTGGTACAGATACGCAGTATTTT
TRBJ2-7 NA TRBV11-2 NA CASSVDYQVGEQYF TGTGCCAGCAGCGTGGACTACCAAGTGGGCGAGCAGTACTTC
TRBJ2-5 NA TRBV27 NA CASSLGLTQRGETQYF TGTGCCAGCAGTTTAGGGTTAACACAAAGGGGAGAGACCCAGTACTTC
TRBJ2-2 NA TRBV5-1 once CASSLAAGKAGELFF TGCGCCAGCAGCTTGGCTGCGGGGAAGGCCGGGGAGCTGTTTTTT
TRBJ1-1 TRBD1 TRBV12-5 NA CASGLATGGWTEAFF TGTGCTAGTGGTTTGGCGACAGGGGGGTGGACTGAAGCTTTCTTT
TRBJ2-3 NA TRBV27 NA CASRAQGLDTQYF TGTGCCAGCAGGGCACAGGGCTTGGATACGCAGTATTTT
TRBJ2-1 TRBD2 TRBV19 NA CASSIEGGRSEQFF TGTGCCAGTAGTATAGAAGGCGGGAGGTCCGAGCAGTTCTTC
TRBJ1-4 TRBD1 TRBV14 NA CASSPHRGLGEKLFF TGTGCCAGCAGCCCACACAGGGGGCTCGGTGAAAAACTGTTTTTT
TRBJ1-1 TRBD1 TRBV2 NA CASSEDRGRTEAFF TGTGCCAGCAGTGAAGACAGGGGTCGAACTGAAGCTTTCTTT
TRBJ2-5 NA TRBV7-2 NA CASTERTAETQYF TGTGCCAGCACCGAGAGGACAGCGGAGACCCAGTACTTC
TRBJ1-6 NA TRBV9 NA CASSPGPRALDNSPLHF TGTGCCAGCAGCCCCGGTCCTCGTGCCCTGGATAATTCACCCCTCCACTTT
TRBJ2-3 NA TRBV11-2 NA CASSTTDFTDTQYF TGTGCCAGCAGTACTACGGACTTCACAGATACGCAGTATTTT
TRBJ2-7 NA TRBV5-4 NA CASSPYRVGSYEQYF TGTGCCAGCAGCCCATACAGGGTAGGCTCCTACGAGCAGTACTTC
TRBJ2-7 NA TRBV3-1/TRBV3-2 NA CARPSRHRDSYEQYF TGTGCCAGACCCTCCCGGCACAGGGATTCCTACGAGCAGTACTTC
TRBJ2-7 NA TRBV29-1 NA CSVQGVGHEQYF TGCAGCGTACAGGGAGTCGGCCACGAGCAGTACTTC
TRBJ2-3 NA TRBV5-1 NA CASSQSTDTQYF TGCGCCAGCAGCCAGAGCACAGATACGCAGTATTTT
TRBJ1-2 NA TRBV5-6 NA CASSLVSGYTF TGTGCCAGCAGCTTGGTAAGCGGCTACACCTTC
TRBJ2-5 NA TRBV3-1/TRBV3-2 NA CASSPAGPGETQYF TGTGCCAGCAGCCCCGCTGGCCCCGGGGAGACCCAGTACTTC
TRBJ2-1 NA TRBV9 NA CASSPTGVNEQFF TGTGCCAGCAGCCCGACGGGGGTGAATGAGCAGTTCTTC
TRBJ1-4 NA TRBV7-9 NA CASSLRGTNEKLFF TGTGCCAGCAGCTTACGGGGGACTAATGAAAAACTGTTTTTT
TRBJ1-1 TRBD1 TRBV9 once CASSAAGQEEAFF TGTGCCAGCAGCGCCGCGGGACAGGAAGAAGCTTTCTTT
TRBJ1-1 TRBD1 TRBV6-2/TRBV6-3 NA CASSGHYRGMNTEAFF TGTGCCAGCAGTGGACACTACAGGGGGATGAACACTGAAGCTTTCTTT
TRBJ2-7 TRBD2 TRBV27 NA CASSGTSGIYEQYF TGTGCCAGCAGTGGGACTAGCGGGATCTACGAGCAGTACTTC
TRBJ2-3 TRBD2 TRBV15 NA CATSRDRTSGSTDTQYF TGTGCCACCAGCAGAGATAGGACTAGCGGAAGCACAGATACGCAGTATTTT
TRBJ1-5 TRBD1 TRBV27 NA CASSLIFGTASNQPQHF TGTGCCAGCAGTTTAATCTTTGGGACAGCTAGCAATCAGCCCCAGCATTTT
TRBJ2-3 NA TRBV15 once CATSREEGWQIYTQYF TGTGCCACCAGCAGAGAGGAGGGATGGCAGATTTATACGCAGTATTTT
TRBJ1-2 NA TRBV5-1 few CASSPNRATYGYTF TGCGCCAGCAGCCCTAACAGGGCCACCTATGGCTACACCTTC
TRBJ1-5 NA TRBV28 once CASSRYQGRGNQPQHF TGTGCCAGCAGTCGTTACCAGGGAAGGGGCAATCAGCCCCAGCATTTT
TRBJ2-7 NA TRBV5-1 NA CASSVYSGMISYEQYF TGCGCCAGCAGCGTCTATAGCGGAATGATCTCCTACGAGCAGTACTTC
TRBJ1-6 NA TRBV5-4 NA CASSTGWQKSPLHF TGTGCCAGCAGCACGGGATGGCAGAAATCACCCCTCCACTTT
TRBJ1-2 TRBD1 TRBV7-2 few CASSPDRGLYGYTF TGTGCCAGCAGCCCAGACAGGGGCCTTTATGGCTACACCTTC
TRBJ1-1 NA TRBV4-2 NA CASSNLNTEAFF TGTGCCAGCAGTAACTTGAACACTGAAGCTTTCTTT
TRBJ2-5 NA TRBV7-9 once CASSLALAGQETQYF TGTGCCAGCAGCTTAGCCTTAGCAGGGCAAGAGACCCAGTACTTC
TRBJ1-1 NA TRBV21-1 NA CASTKGRVNTEAFF TGTGCCAGCACCAAGGGGAGGGTGAACACTGAAGCTTTCTTT
TRBJ2-7 NA TRBV28 once CASSIHSNYEQYF TGTGCCAGCAGTATCCACAGTAATTACGAGCAGTACTTC
TRBJ1-1 TRBD1 TRBV7-9 NA CASSLQGANEAFF TGTGCCAGCAGCCTACAGGGGGCGAATGAAGCTTTCTTT
TRBJ2-1 TRBD2 TRBV4-1 NA CASSQEVGLAGEGFF TGCGCCAGCAGCCAAGAGGTGGGACTAGCTGGGGAGGGGTTCTTC
TRBJ1-5 NA TRBV28 NA CASIAGVSNQPQHF TGTGCCAGCATCGCAGGCGTAAGCAATCAGCCCCAGCATTTT
TRBJ1-2 TRBD1 TRBV6-5 once CASSSDRVVMGGYTF TGTGCCAGCAGTTCCGACAGGGTGGTAATGGGTGGCTACACCTTC
TRBJ2-1 TRBD1 TRBV28 NA CASRPPRVRGNNEQFF TGTGCCAGCAGGCCCCCCCGGGTCAGGGGGAACAATGAGCAGTTCTTC
TRBJ1-2 TRBD1 TRBV28 few CASSVLTGDYGYTF TGTGCCAGCAGTGTTTTGACAGGGGACTATGGCTACACCTTC
TRBJ1-1 NA TRBV6-1 NA CASSEMTVNTEAFF TGTGCCAGCAGTGAAATGACAGTGAACACTGAAGCTTTCTTT
TRBJ2-6 TRBD2 TRBV13 NA CASSSRGGAGANVLTF TGTGCCAGCAGCTCCCGCGGGGGGGCTGGGGCCAACGTCCTGACTTTC
TRBJ1-6 NA TRBV4-3 NA CASSQEVGDSPLHF TGCGCCAGCAGCCAAGAGGTAGGGGATTCACCCCTCCACTTT
TRBJ1-1 TRBD1 TRBV4-1 NA CASSQGGTGGGNTEAFF TGCGCCAGCAGCCAAGGCGGGACAGGGGGCGGAAACACTGAAGCTTTCTTT
TRBJ2-3 TRBD2 TRBV10-3 NA CAISEPGLAGDTDTQYF TGTGCCATCAGTGAGCCCGGACTAGCGGGCGACACAGATACGCAGTATTTT
TRBJ1-3 NA TRBV7-2 NA CASSFGTGHNSGNTIYF TGTGCCAGCAGCTTCGGTACAGGGCATAACTCTGGAAACACCATATATTTT
TRBJ1-2 NA TRBV30 NA CAWTFGGNAPSGYTF TGTGCCTGGACCTTCGGGGGAAACGCTCCTTCTGGCTACACCTTC
TRBJ1-1 TRBD1 TRBV25-1 once CASRTGTGVPNTEAFF TGTGCCAGTCGGACCGGGACAGGGGTTCCGAACACTGAAGCTTTCTTT
TRBJ1-1 NA TRBV4-1 few CASSPTAGNTEAFF TGCGCCAGCAGCCCTACAGCTGGGAACACTGAAGCTTTCTTT
TRBJ1-1 TRBD1 TRBV27 NA CASSLYRGTEAFF TGTGCCAGCAGTTTATACAGGGGGACTGAAGCTTTCTTT
TRBJ2-5 NA TRBV28 once CASSFASLAHQETQYF TGTGCCAGCAGTTTTGCTAGTCTGGCCCACCAAGAGACCCAGTACTTC
TRBJ1-4 TRBD1 TRBV5-4 NA CASSTGQGVATNEKLFF TGTGCCAGCAGCACCGGACAGGGGGTGGCAACTAATGAAAAACTGTTTTTT
TRBJ2-1 NA TRBV11-2 NA CASSLEGGSEQFF TGTGCCAGCAGCTTAGAAGGAGGAAGCGAGCAGTTCTTC
TRBJ1-6 NA TRBV9 NA CASSVDSGPSYNSPLHF TGTGCCAGCAGCGTAGATAGCGGGCCCTCCTATAATTCACCCCTCCACTTT
TRBJ2-5 TRBD1 TRBV6-5 NA CASNPTGGRETQYF TGTGCCAGCAATCCGACAGGGGGGCGGGAGACCCAGTACTTC
TRBJ2-1 NA TRBV7-9 NA CASSLRGGSGNEQFF TGTGCCAGCAGCTTACGCGGGGGCTCGGGTAATGAGCAGTTCTTC